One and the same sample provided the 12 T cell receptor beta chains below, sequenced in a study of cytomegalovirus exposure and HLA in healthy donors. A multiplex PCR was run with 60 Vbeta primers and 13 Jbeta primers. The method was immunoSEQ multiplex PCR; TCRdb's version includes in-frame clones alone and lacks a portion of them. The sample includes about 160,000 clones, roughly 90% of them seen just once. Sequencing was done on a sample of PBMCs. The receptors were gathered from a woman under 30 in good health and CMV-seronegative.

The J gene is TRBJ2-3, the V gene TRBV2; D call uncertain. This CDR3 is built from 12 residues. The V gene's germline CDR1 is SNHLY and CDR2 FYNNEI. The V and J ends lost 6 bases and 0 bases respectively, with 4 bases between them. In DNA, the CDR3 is TGTGCCAGCAGCACTAGCACAGATACGCAGTATTTT. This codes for CASSTSTDTQYF.

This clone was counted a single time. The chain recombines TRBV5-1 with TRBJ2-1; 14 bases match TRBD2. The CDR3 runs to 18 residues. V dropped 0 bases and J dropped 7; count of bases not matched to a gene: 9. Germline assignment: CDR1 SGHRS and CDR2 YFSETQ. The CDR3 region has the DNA TGCGCCAGCAGCTTGGCCCTGACTAGCGGGGGGGAAAGAAATGAGCAGTTCTTC. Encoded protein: CASSLALTSGGERNEQFF.

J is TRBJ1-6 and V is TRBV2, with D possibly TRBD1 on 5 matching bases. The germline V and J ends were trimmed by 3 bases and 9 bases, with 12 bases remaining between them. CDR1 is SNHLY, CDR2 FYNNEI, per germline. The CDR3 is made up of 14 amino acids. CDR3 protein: CASSDGAPVSPLHF. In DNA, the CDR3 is TGTGCCAGCAGTGATGGGGCCCCTGTTTCACCCCTCCACTTT.

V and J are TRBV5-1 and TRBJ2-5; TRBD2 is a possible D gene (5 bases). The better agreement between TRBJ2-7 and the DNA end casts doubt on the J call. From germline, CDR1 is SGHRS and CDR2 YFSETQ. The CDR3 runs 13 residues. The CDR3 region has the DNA TGCGCCAGCAGCTCCAGCGGATCCTACGAGCAGTACTTC. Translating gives CASSSSGSYEQYF.

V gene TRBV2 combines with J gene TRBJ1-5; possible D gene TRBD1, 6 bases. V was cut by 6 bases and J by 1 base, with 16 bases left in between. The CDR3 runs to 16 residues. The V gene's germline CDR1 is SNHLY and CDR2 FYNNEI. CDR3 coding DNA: TGTGCCAGCAGGGAAACCGGGACAAAGAGCAATCAGCCCCAGCATTTT. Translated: CASRETGTKSNQPQHF.

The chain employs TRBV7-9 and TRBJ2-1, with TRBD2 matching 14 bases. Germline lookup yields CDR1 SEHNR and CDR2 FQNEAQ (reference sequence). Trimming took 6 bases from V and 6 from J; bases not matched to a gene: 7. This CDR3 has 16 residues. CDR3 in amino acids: CASRGLAGVGGNEQFF. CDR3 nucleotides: TGTGCCAGCAGGGGACTAGCGGGAGTTGGGGGCAATGAGCAGTTCTTC.

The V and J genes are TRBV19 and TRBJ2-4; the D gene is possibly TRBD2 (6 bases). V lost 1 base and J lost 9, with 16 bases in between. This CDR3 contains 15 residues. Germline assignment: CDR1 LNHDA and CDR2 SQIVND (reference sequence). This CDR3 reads CASSIVPGLGGIQYF. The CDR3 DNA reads TGTGCCAGTAGTATAGTCCCAGGGTTGGGGGGCATTCAGTACTTC.

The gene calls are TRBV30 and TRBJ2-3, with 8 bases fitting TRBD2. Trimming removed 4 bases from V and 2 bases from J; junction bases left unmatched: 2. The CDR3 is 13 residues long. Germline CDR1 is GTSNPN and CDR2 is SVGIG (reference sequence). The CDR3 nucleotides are TGTGCCTGGACTAGCGGGTTCACAGATACGCAGTATTTT. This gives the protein CAWTSGFTDTQYF.

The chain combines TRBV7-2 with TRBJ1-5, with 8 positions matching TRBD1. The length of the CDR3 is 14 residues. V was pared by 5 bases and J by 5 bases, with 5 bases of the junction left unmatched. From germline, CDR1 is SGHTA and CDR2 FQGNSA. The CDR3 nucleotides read TGTGCCAGCAGCCCAACAGGGGGGGATCAGCCCCAGCATTTT. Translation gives CASSPTGGDQPQHF. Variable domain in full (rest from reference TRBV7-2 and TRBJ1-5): GAGVSQSPSNKVTEKGKDVELRCDPISGHTALYWYRQSLGQGLEFLIYFQGNSAPDKSGLPSDRFSAERTGGSVSTLTIQRTQQEDSAVYLCASSPTGGDQPQHFGDGTRLSIL.

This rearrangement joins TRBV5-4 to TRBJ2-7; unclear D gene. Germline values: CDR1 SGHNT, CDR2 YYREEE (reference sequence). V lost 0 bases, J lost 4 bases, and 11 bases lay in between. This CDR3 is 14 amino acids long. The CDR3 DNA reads TGTGCCAGCAGCTTGGGCAGGCTTCCGTACGAGCAGTACTTC. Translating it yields CASSLGRLPYEQYF.

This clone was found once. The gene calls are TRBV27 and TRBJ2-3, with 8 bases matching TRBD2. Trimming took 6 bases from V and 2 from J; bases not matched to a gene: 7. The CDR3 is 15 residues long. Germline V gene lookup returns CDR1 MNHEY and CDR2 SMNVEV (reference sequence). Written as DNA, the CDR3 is TGTGCCAGCAGCCCCGGGACTAGGAACACAGATACGCAGTATTTT. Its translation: CASSPGTRNTDTQYF.

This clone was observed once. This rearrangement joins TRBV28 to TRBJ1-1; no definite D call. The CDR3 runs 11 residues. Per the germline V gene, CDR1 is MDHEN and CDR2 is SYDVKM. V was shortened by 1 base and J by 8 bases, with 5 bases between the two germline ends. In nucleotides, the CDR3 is TGTGCCAGCAGTTTATCCAGGGAAGCTTTCTTT. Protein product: CASSLSREAFF.